The clone carrying this TCR beta chain was seen a few times. Use of 60 Vbeta and 13 Jbeta primers characterized the PCR. The protocol was immunoSEQ multiplex PCR, while the TCRdb copy is restricted to in-frame clones and leaves out a portion. This sample yields 120,000 or so clones, of which about 73% are seen a single time; around 5.8% belongs to the top ten. The germline V gene encodes CDR1 SGHRS and CDR2 YFSETQ. This CDR3 is 12 amino acids long. Trimming cost V 4 bases and J 6 bases, with 9 bases left between them. This record comes from a study of cytomegalovirus exposure and HLA in healthy donors. Background on the study: Unique TCRs from HLA-typed donors, 65 million to 85 million of them, were held in an early data release.

The sequenced sample consisted of PBMCs. V usage is TRBV5-1 and J usage is TRBJ2-3; no firm D call. This TCR came from a woman in her thirties or forties in good health and CMV-seronegative. This CDR3 is CASSPSGDTQYF. The CDR3 nucleotides read TGCGCCAGCAGCCCCTCCGGGGATACGCAGTATTTT.